This T cell receptor (beta chain) was documented in a study of PD-1 blockade in classical Hodgkin lymphoma. Germline loops: CDR1 KGHSH, CDR2 LQKENI. V lost 0 bases and J lost 6; bases outside the gene matches: 7. There are 15 residues in the CDR3. The patients all showed relapse after autologous stem cell transplantation, while their brentuximab vedotin exposure varied. The table came from immunoSEQ multiplex PCR; TCRdb's copy has only in-frame clones and leaves some out. The repertoire includes more than 140,000 clones, approximately 81% of them detected once, and approximately 9.6% sits in the top ten.

The receptor was derived from a human donor with classical Hodgkin lymphoma. V gene TRBV18 combines with J gene TRBJ1-2, with 7 bases identical to TRBD1. Sample: peripheral blood mononuclear cells (PBMCs), taken before the second cycle of nivolumab. The CDR3 is CASSPPLTGEHGYTF. The CDR3 DNA reads TGTGCCAGCTCACCACCGCTCACAGGGGAGCATGGCTACACCTTC.